The 14 T cell receptor beta chains listed next were all sequenced from one sample in a study of T cell changes during pregnancy in multiple sclerosis. Produced via immunoSEQ multiplex PCR; TCRdb's table is partial and in-frame only. The sample yields around 35,000 clones, approximately 92% seen once. Sequenced: PBMCs (not recorded whether the cells were cultured). Every receptor here comes from a female donor with multiple sclerosis, enrolled in a pregnancy study.

The V gene is TRBV11-2, the J gene TRBJ1-5, with a tentative D call TRBD1 (6 bases). V shed 5 bases and J shed 0 bases, with 14 bases lying between them. The germline V gene encodes CDR1 SGHAT and CDR2 FQNNGV. This CDR3 comprises 16 residues. The chain's CDR3 is CASSRDTGSSNQPQHF. In DNA, the CDR3 is TGTGCCAGCAGCCGTGATACAGGGTCTAGCAATCAGCCCCAGCATTTT. The full variable domain, its missing parts supplied by reference TRBV11-2 and TRBJ1-5, is EAGVAQSPRYKIIEKRQSVAFWCNPISGHATLYWYQQILGQGPKLLIQFQNNGVVDDSQLPKDRFSAERLKGVDSTLKIQPAKLEDSAVYLCASSRDTGSSNQPQHFGDGTRLSIL.

V gene TRBV6-4 combines with J gene TRBJ2-2, with D unresolved. With 3 bases removed from V and 0 bases from J, the gap between germline ends came to 8 bases. Germline loops: CDR1 MRHNA, CDR2 SNTAGT. This CDR3 is built from 15 residues. The CDR3 sequence: CASSEDPANTGELFF. The CDR3 nucleotides are TGTGCCAGCAGTGAGGACCCTGCGAACACCGGGGAGCTGTTTTTT.

The rearrangement links TRBV5-1 to TRBJ1-5; 8 nucleotides align to TRBD1. V lost 4 bases to trimming and J lost 5 bases; unmatched junction nucleotides: 2. The CDR3 contains 13 residues. CDR1 is SGHRS, CDR2 YFSETQ, per germline. The CDR3 is CASSVTGDQPQHF. The CDR3 bases are TGCGCCAGCAGCGTGACAGGGGATCAGCCCCAGCATTTT.

The J gene is TRBJ1-1, the V gene TRBV5-4; maybe TRBD1 (6 bases). Germline V gene sequence: CDR1 SGHNT, CDR2 YYREEE (reference sequence). Trimming removed 7 bases from V and 1 base from J, with 11 bases in between. The CDR3 contains 13 residues. The CDR3 coding sequence is TGTGCCAGCGAATCAGGGGAGAACACTGAAGCTTTCTTT. Its translation is CASESGENTEAFF.

The V gene is TRBV4-1, the J gene TRBJ2-7, with 8 bases that match TRBD1. There are 13 residues in the CDR3. Per the germline V gene, CDR1 is MGHRA and CDR2 is YSYEKL. After removal of 4 bases from V and 7 bases from J, the junction contained 6 bases not matched to a gene. CDR3 coding DNA: TGCGCCAGCAGCCCAACAGGGGGTCGGGAGCAGTACTTC. Translating gives CASSPTGGREQYF.

The rearrangement links TRBV27 to TRBJ2-3; no definite D call. CDR1 and CDR2 (germline): MNHEY, SMNVEV (reference sequence). This CDR3 contains 14 residues. The germline V and J ends were trimmed by 4 bases and 9 bases, with 17 bases remaining between them. The CDR3 region has the DNA TGTGCCAGCAGTTCCCCCCCGGGTCAGATCACGCAGTATTTT. It yields the protein CASSSPPGQITQYF.

The J gene is TRBJ2-3, the V gene TRBV7-2, with D perhaps TRBD1 (5 bases). The germline V and J ends were trimmed by 4 bases and 6 bases, with 11 bases remaining between them. Germline V lookup: CDR1 SGHTA, CDR2 FQGNSA. The CDR3 sequence is 13 residues long. The CDR3 DNA sequence: TGTGCCAGCAGCTCATTAGGGGTGGATACGCAGTATTTT. Its translation is CASSSLGVDTQYF.

The chain carries TRBV28 and TRBJ2-3; no definite D call. Trimming stripped 3 bases from V and 7 bases from J, with 17 bases between. Germline loops: CDR1 MDHEN, CDR2 SYDVKM. The CDR3 length is 15 residues. CDR3 protein: CASSFPRPAPNTQYF. The CDR3 DNA sequence: TGTGCCAGCAGTTTCCCCCGCCCCGCTCCAAATACGCAGTATTTT.

The chain employs TRBV2 and TRBJ1-1; D unclear. Germline values: CDR1 SNHLY, CDR2 FYNNEI. V was trimmed by 2 bases and J by 1 base, leaving 11 bases between them. The CDR3 is 15 residues long. CDR3 sequence: CASSELGPENTEAFF. The CDR3 DNA follows: TGTGCCAGCAGTGAACTAGGCCCGGAGAACACTGAAGCTTTCTTT.

The rearrangement links TRBV30 to TRBJ2-1; D gene unclear. Germline assignment: CDR1 GTSNPN and CDR2 SVGIG (reference sequence). Trimming stripped 2 bases from V and 8 bases from J, with 13 bases between. This CDR3 comprises 13 residues. CDR3 sequence reads: CAWSLNYVDEQFF. The CDR3 region has the DNA TGTGCCTGGAGTTTAAATTACGTAGATGAGCAGTTCTTC. The full variable domain, in which reference TRBV30 and TRBJ2-1 provide the parts outside the CDR3, is SQTIHQWPATLVQPVGSPLSLECTVEGTSNPNLYWYRQAAGRGLQLLFYSVGIGQISSEVPQNLSASRPQDRQFILSSKKLLLSDSGFYLCAWSLNYVDEQFFGPGTRLTVL.

The rearrangement links TRBV7-2 to TRBJ2-2; 8 nucleotides match TRBD2. Unmatched junction bases numbered 5, after V lost 0 bases and J lost 5 bases. CDR3 length equals 16 residues. Germline CDR1 and CDR2: SGHTA and FQGNSA. The CDR3 DNA follows: TGTGCCAGCAGCTTAGCGGAACTAGCGGTAACCGGGGAGCTGTTTTTT. As protein: CASSLAELAVTGELFF.

V and J are TRBV18 and TRBJ1-4; weak D call: TRBD1 (5 bases). Germline CDR1 KGHSH, CDR2 LQKENI. CDR3 length: 14 amino acids. Between the trimmed V and J ends, which lost 3 bases and 7 bases, there was a span of 12 bases. The CDR3 DNA follows: TGTGCCAGCTCACCTCAGGGCAACATTGAAAAACTGTTTTTT. Translation: CASSPQGNIEKLFF.

The rearrangement links TRBV4-1 to TRBJ2-1; 13 nucleotides line up with TRBD2. Germline V CDR1 and CDR2: MGHRA, YSYEKL. The V segment lost 2 bases and the J segment 3 bases; nucleotides outside the gene matches: 1. CDR3 length: 16 residues. In DNA, the CDR3 is TGCGCCAGCAGCCAAAGGACTAGCGGGAGCTACAATGAGCAGTTCTTC. It specifies CASSQRTSGSYNEQFF.

The chain is built from TRBV18 and TRBJ1-2; the D is unclear. The CDR3 is 13 residues long. Trimming took 0 bases from V and 8 from J, leaving 10 bases between them. Germline V gene lookup returns CDR1 KGHSH and CDR2 LQKENI. DNA for the CDR3: TGTGCCAGCTCACCACCGGGAGTACGGGGCTACACCTTC. Its translation: CASSPPGVRGYTF.